This T cell receptor beta chain is drawn from a study of blood T cells in healthy people across ages. Study as a whole: Using template switching, researchers captured about one barcoded beta molecule for each two T cells.

The V gene lost 4 bases and the J gene lost 3 bases, with 13 bases spanning the gap. This CDR3 spans 16 amino acids. The germline V gene has CDR1 SGHAT and CDR2 FQDESV (reference sequence). Study results and limitations: More naive CD4+ cells and higher diversity marked long-lived donors relative to aged donors.

A second about 7 to 11 cycle PCR used barcoded and J-beta primers. The authors tagged each cDNA molecule using a template-switch adaptor with 12 random nucleotides. TCRdb redid the calling of the 5' RACE reads with MiXCR, one entry per CDR3 protein. The sample shows around 1.5 million distinct CDR3 sequences, roughly a third of them seen only once. Peripheral blood was drawn, around 9.3 milliliters per donor. A remark on this clonotype: Its antigen is unidentified. A much larger clone differs from this one at a single base, so this may be a read error.

Sample: blood. The chain recombines TRBV11-1 with TRBJ2-6; D remains unclear. The TCR sequence derives from a woman under 40 in good health. The CDR3 here is CASSSQARFGANVLTF. DNA of the CDR3: TGTGCCAGCAGCTCCCAGGCCCGCTTTGGGGCCAACGTCCTGACTTTC.